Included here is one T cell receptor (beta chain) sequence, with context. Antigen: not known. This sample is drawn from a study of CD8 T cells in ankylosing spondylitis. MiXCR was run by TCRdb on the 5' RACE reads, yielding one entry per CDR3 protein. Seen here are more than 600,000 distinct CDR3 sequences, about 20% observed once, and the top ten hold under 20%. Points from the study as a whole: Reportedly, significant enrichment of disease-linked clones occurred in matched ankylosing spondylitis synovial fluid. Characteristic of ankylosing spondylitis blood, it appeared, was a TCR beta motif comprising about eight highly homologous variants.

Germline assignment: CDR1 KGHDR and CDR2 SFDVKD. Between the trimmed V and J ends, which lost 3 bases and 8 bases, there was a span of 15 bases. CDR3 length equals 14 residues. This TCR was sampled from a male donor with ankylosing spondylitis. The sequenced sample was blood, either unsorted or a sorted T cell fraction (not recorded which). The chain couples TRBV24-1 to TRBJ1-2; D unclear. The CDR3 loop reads CATSDEERPRGYTF. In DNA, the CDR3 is TGTGCCACCAGTGATGAGGAGCGCCCTAGGGGCTACACCTTC.